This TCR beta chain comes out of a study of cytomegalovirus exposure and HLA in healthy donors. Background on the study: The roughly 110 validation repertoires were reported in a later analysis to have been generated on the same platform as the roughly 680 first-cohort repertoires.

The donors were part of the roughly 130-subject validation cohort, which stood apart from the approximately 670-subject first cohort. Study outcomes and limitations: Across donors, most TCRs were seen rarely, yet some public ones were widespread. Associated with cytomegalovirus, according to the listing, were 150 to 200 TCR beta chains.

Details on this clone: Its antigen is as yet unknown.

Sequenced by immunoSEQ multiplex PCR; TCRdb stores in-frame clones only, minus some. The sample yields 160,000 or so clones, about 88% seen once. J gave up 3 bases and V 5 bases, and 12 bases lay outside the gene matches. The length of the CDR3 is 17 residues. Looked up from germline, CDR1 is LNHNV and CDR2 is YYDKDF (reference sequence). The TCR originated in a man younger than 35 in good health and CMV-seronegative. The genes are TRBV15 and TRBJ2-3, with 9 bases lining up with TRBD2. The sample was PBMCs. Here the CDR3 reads CATSSDGLAGNTDTQYF. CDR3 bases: TGTGCCACCAGCTCAGACGGCCTAGCGGGAAATACAGATACGCAGTATTTT. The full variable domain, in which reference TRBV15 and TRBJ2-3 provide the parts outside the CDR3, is DAMVIQNPRYQVTQFGKPVTLSCSQTLNHNVMYWYQQKSSQAPKLLFHYYDKDFNNEADTPDNFQSRRPNTSFCFLDIRSPGLGDTAMYLCATSSDGLAGNTDTQYFGPGTRLTVL.